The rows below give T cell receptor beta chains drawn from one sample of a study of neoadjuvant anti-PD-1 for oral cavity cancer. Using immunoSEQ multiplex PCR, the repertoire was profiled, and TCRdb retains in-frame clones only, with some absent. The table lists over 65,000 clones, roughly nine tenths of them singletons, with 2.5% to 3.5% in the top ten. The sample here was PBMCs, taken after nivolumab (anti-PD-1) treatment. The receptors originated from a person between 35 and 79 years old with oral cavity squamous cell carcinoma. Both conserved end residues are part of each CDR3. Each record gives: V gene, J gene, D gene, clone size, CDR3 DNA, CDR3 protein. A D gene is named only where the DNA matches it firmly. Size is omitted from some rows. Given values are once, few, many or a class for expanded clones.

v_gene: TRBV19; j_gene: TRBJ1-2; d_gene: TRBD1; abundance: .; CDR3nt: TGTGCCAGTAGTATAGATCGGGGGACAGAACATGGCTACACCTTC; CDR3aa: CASSIDRGTEHGYTF
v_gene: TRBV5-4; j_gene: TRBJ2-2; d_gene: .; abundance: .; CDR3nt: TGTGCCAGCAGCTTGATAGGGGGGAGCGGGGAGCTGTTTTTT; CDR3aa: CASSLIGGSGELFF
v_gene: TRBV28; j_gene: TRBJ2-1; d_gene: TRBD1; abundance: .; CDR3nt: TGTGCCAGCAGCGGCCAGGGGGCCTACAATGAGCAGTTCTTC; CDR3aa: CASSGQGAYNEQFF
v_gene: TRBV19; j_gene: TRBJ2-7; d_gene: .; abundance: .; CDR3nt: TGTGCCAGTAGTATGACGCCACAATCTACCTACGAGCAGTACTTC; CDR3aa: CASSMTPQSTYEQYF
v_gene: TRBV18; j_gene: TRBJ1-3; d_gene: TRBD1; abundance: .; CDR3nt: TGTGCCAGCTCACCTTATAACAGGGGAACTGGAAACACCATATATTTT; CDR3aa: CASSPYNRGTGNTIYF
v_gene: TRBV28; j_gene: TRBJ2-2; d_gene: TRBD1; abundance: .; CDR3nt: TGTGCCAGCAGGGCGAGGACAGGGGGCAACACCGGGGAGCTGTTTTTT; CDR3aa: CASRARTGGNTGELFF
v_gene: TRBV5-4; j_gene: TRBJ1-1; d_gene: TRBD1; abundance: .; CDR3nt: TGTGCCAGCAGCACCAGGACAGGGGCCAGGACTGAAGCTTTCTTT; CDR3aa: CASSTRTGARTEAFF
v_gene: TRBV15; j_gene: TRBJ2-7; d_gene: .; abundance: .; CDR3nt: TGTGCCACCATCTGGGGGAGTCCGTACGAGCAGTACTTC; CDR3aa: CATIWGSPYEQYF
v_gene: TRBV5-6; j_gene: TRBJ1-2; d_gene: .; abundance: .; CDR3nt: TGTGCCAGCAGCTTGGGTAACTATGGCTACACCTTC; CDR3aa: CASSLGNYGYTF
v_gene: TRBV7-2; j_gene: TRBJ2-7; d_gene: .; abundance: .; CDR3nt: TGTGCCAGCAGCTCACAGGGTTCCTCCTACGAGCAGTACTTC; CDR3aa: CASSSQGSSYEQYF
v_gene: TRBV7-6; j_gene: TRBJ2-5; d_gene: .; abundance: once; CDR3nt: TGTGCCAGCAGCTCCCTGCCCAGAGGTCGGGAGACCCAGTACTTC; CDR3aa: CASSSLPRGRETQYF
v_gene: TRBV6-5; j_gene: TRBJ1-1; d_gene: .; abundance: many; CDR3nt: TGTGCCAGCAGCTTCGGATTAAACACTGAAGCTTTCTTT; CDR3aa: CASSFGLNTEAFF
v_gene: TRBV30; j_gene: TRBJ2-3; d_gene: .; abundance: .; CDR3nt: TGTGCCTGGAGTCCGGGACTGACACACTCTGATACGCAGTATTTT; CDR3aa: CAWSPGLTHSDTQYF
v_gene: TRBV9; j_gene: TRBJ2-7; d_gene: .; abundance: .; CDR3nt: TGTGCCAGCAGCGTAGGGCTGCCTCCATCCTACGAGCAGTACTTC; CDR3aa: CASSVGLPPSYEQYF
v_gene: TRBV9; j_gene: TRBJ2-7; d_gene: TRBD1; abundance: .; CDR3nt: TGTGCCAGCAGCCGACAGGGCTCAAGCTCCTACGAGCAGTACTTC; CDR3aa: CASSRQGSSSYEQYF
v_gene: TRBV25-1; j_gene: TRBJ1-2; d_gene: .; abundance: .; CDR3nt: TGTGCCAGCAGTGACCACGGTGGAAGGTATGGCTACACCTTC; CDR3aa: CASSDHGGRYGYTF
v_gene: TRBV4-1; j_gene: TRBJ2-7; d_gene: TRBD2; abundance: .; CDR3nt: TGCGCCAGCAGCCAAGGGGGACTAGCGGTAGGTGGGGAGCAGTACTTC; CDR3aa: CASSQGGLAVGGEQYF
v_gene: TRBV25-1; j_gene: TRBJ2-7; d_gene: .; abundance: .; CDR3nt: TGTGCCAGCAGTGCCGAAACCAGGAGTTACCAGTACTTC; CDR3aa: CASSAETRSYQYF
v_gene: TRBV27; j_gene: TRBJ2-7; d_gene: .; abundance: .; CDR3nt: TGTGCCAGCAGCCCCATCCGGGACAGCCGGAAGCGGGCGAGGTACGAGCAGTACTTC; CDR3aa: CASSPIRDSRKRARYEQYF
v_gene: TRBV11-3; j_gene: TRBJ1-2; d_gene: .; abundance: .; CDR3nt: TGTGCCAGCAGCTTAGACGGTGAGGGTAGGAATGGCTACACCTTC; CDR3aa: CASSLDGEGRNGYTF
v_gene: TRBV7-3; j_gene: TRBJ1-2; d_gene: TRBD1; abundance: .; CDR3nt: TGTGCCAGCAGCTCCTCAGGGGGCTATGGCTACACCTTC; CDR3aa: CASSSSGGYGYTF
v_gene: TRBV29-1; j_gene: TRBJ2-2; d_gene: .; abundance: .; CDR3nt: TGCAGCGTTGAAGGGATTGAGGGACGCGGGAACACCGGGGAGCTGTTTTTT; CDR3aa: CSVEGIEGRGNTGELFF
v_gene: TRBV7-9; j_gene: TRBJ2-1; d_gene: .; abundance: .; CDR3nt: TGTGCCAGCAGCCCAATCAATGAGCAGTTCTTC; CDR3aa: CASSPINEQFF
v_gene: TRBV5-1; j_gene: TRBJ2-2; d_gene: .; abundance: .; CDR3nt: TGCGCCAGCAGCTTGAGGTCCGGGACGCTCACCGGGGAGCTGTTTTTT; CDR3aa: CASSLRSGTLTGELFF
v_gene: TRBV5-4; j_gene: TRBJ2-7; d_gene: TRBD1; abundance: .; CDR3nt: TGTGCCAGCAGACCCGGACAGGGCCACGAGCAGTACTTC; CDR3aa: CASRPGQGHEQYF
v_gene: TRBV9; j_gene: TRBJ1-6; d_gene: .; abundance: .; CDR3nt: TGTGCCAGCAGCCTCGGGGCCGATAATTCACCCCTCCACTTT; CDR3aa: CASSLGADNSPLHF